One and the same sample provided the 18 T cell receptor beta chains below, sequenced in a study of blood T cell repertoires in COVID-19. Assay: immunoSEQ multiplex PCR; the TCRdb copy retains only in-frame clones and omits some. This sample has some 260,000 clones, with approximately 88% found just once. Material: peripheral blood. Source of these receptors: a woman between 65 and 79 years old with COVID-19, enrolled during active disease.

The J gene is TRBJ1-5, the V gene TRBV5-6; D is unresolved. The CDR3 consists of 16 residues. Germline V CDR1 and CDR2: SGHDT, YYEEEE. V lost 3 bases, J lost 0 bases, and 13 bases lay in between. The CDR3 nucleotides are TGTGCCAGCAGCTCTCAGACCGGGTATAGCAATCAGCCCCAGCATTTT. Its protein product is CASSSQTGYSNQPQHF.

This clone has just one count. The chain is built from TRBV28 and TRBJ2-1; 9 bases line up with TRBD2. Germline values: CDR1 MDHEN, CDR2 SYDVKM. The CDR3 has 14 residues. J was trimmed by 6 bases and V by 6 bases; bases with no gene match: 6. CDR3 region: CASRLISGSNEQFF. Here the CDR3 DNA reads TGTGCCAGCAGATTGATTAGCGGGAGCAATGAGCAGTTCTTC.

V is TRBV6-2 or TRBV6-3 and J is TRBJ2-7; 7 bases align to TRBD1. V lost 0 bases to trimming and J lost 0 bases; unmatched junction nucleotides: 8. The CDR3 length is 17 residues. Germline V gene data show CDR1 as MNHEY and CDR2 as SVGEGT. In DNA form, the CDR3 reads TGTGCCAGCAGTTACTCGAAGGGGGCCTTCAGCTCCTACGAGCAGTACTTC. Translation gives CASSYSKGAFSSYEQYF.

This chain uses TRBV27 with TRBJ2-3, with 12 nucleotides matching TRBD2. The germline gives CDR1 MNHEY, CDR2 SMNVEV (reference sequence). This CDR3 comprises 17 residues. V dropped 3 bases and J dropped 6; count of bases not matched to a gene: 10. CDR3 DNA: TGTGCCAGCAGTTTTATGTCGACTAGCGGGAGCTCGGATACGCAGTATTTT. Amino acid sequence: CASSFMSTSGSSDTQYF.

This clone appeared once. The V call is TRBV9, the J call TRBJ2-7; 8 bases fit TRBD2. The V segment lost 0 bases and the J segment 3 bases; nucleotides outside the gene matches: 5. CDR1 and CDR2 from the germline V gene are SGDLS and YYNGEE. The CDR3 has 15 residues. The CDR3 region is CASSVGSSGYYEQYF. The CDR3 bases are TGTGCCAGCAGCGTAGGCTCTAGCGGGTACTACGAGCAGTACTTC. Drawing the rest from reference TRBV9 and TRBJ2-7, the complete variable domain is DSGVTQTPKHLITATGQRVTLRCSPRSGDLSVYWYQQSLDQGLQFLIQYYNGEERAKGNILERFSAQQFPDLHSELNLSSLELGDSALYFCASSVGSSGYYEQYFGPGTRLTVT.

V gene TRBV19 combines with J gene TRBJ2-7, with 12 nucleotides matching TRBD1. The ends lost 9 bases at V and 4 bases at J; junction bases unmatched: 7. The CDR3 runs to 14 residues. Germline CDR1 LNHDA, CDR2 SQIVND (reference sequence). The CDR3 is CARGTGGARYEQYF. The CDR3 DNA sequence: TGTGCCAGGGGGACAGGGGGCGCCAGGTACGAGCAGTACTTC.

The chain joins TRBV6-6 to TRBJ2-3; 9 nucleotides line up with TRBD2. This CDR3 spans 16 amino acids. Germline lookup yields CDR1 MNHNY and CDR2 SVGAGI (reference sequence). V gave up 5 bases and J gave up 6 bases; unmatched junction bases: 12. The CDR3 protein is CASSPLAGVDGDTQYF. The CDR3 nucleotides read TGTGCCAGCAGTCCCTTAGCGGGAGTGGATGGGGATACGCAGTATTTT.

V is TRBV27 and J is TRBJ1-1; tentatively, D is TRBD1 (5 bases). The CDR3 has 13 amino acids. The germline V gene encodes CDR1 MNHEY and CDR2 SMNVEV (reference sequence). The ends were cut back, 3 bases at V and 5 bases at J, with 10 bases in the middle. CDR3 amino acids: CASSFQGLTEAFF. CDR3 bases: TGTGCCAGCAGTTTTCAGGGATTGACTGAAGCTTTCTTT.

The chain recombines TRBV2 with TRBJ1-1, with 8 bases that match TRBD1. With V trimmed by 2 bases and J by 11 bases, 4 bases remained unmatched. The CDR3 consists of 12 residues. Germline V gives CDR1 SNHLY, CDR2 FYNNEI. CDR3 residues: CASSELDRDAFF. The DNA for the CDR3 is TGTGCCAGCAGTGAACTGGACAGGGATGCTTTCTTT.

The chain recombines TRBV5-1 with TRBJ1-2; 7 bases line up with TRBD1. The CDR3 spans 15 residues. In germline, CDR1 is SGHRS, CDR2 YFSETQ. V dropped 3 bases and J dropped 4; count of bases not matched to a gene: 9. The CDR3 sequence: CASSSRQGSPYGYTF. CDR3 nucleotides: TGCGCCAGCAGCTCTAGACAGGGAAGCCCCTATGGCTACACCTTC. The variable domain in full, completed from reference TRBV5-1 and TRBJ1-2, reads KAGVTQTPRYLIKTRGQQVTLSCSPISGHRSVSWYQQTPGQGLQFLFEYFSETQRNKGNFPGRFSGRQFSNSRSEMNVSTLELGDSALYLCASSSRQGSPYGYTFGSGTRLTVV.

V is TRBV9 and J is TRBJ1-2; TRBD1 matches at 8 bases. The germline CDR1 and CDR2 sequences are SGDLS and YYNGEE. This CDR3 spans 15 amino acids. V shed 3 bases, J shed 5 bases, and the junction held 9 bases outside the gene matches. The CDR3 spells CASSADRGSGYGYTF. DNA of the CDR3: TGTGCCAGCAGCGCAGACAGGGGAAGTGGTTATGGCTACACCTTC.

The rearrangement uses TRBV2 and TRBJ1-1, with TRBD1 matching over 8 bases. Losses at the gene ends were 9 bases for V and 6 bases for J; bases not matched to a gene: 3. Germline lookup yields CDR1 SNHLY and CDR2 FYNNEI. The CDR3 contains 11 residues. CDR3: CARATGAEAFF. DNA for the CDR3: TGTGCCAGAGCGACAGGGGCTGAAGCTTTCTTT.

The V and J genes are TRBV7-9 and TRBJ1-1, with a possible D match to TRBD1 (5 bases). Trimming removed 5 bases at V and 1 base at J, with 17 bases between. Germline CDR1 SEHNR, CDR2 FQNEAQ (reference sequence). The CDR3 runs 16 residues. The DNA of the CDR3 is TGTGCCAGCAGCCAAAGGCAGGGTTCTGGGAACACTGAAGCTTTCTTT. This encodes CASSQRQGSGNTEAFF.

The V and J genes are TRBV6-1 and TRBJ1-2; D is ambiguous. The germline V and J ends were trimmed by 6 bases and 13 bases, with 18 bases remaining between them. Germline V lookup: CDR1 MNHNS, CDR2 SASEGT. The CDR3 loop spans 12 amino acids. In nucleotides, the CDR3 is TGTGCCAGCAGAGCCTCTGACTCGGCGGGCACCTTC. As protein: CASRASDSAGTF.

The CDR3 region has the DNA TGTGCCAGCAGCTTCACTACAGGGAAGAGAGGCACTGAAGCTTTCTTT. Its translation: CASSFTTGKRGTEAFF. The chain recombines TRBV12-1 with TRBJ1-1; the listed D gene, TRBD1, was not tested against the DNA. TRBV12-1 counts as a pseudogene. The CDR3 extends over 16 amino acids.

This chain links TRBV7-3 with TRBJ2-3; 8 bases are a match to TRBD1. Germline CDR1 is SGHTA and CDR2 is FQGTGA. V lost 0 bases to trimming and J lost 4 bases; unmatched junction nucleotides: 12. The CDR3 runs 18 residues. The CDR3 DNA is TGTGCCAGCAGCTTAACGAGCGGTGCAGGGGGCGATTCAGATACGCAGTATTTT. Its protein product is CASSLTSGAGGDSDTQYF. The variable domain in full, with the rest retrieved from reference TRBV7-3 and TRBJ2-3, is GAGVSQTPSNKVTEKGKYVELRCDPISGHTALYWYRQSLGQGPEFLIYFQGTGAADDSGLPNDRFFAVRPEGSVSTLKIQRTERGDSAVYLCASSLTSGAGGDSDTQYFGPGTRLTVL.

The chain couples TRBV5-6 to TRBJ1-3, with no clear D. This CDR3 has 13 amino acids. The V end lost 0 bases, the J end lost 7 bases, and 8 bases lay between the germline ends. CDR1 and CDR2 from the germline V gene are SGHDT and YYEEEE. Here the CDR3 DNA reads TGTGCCAGCAGCTTGGTCGGGGTGAACACCATATATTTT. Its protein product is CASSLVGVNTIYF.

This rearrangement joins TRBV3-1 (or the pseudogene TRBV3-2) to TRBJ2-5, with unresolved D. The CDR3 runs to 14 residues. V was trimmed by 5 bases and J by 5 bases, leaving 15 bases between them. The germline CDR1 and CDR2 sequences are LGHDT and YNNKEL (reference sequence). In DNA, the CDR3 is TGTGCCAGCAGCGGTAGAATCCTGTCGGAGACCCAGTACTTC. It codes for CASSGRILSETQYF.